Described below is a single T cell receptor beta chain sequence and its context. CDR1 is PRHDT and CDR2 is FYEKMQ in the germline V gene (reference sequence). Unmatched junction bases numbered 5, after V lost 6 bases and J lost 6 bases. CDR3 length: 12 residues. The protocol was immunoSEQ multiplex PCR, while the TCRdb copy is restricted to in-frame clones and leaves out a portion. Here the sample spans 93,000 or so clones, roughly 76% being singletons. This sample is drawn from a study of glioma-infiltrating T cells after dendritic cell vaccination. As for the study in general: Samples are from glioblastoma patients in Phase I and II dendritic cell vaccine trials.

The chain joins TRBV13 to TRBJ2-7, with TRBD1 matching 7 bases. Sequenced here: blood, sampled before dendritic cell vaccination. The receptor was derived from a human donor with glioblastoma. DNA of the CDR3: TGTGCCAGCAGAGGGGACAGAGGCGAGCAGTACTTC. Translated, it gives CASRGDRGEQYF. Full variable domain (remainder filled in from reference TRBV13 and TRBJ2-7): AAGVIQSPRHLIKEKRETATLKCYPIPRHDTVYWYQQGPGQDPQFLISFYEKMQSDKGSIPDRFSAQQFSDYHSELNMSSLELGDSALYFCASRGDRGEQYFGPGTRLTVT.